A single sample is the source of the 22 T cell receptor beta chains below, sequenced in a study of T cell responses to AZD1222 COVID-19 vaccine. Sequenced by immunoSEQ multiplex PCR; TCRdb stores in-frame clones only, minus some. The sample carries around 130,000 clones, 75% to 95% recorded once. The sequenced sample was peripheral blood, obtained 28 days after the second dose of the MenACWY control vaccine. All receptors come from an adult who received the MenACWY meningococcal vaccine as a control.

The chain links TRBV7-2 to TRBJ1-1; D is perhaps TRBD1 (5 bases). The CDR3 consists of 16 residues. V was pared by 1 base and J by 6 bases, with 18 bases between. Germline values: CDR1 SGHTA, CDR2 FQGNSA. CDR3 in amino acids: CASSLETEGPGAEAFF. The CDR3 bases are TGTGCCAGCAGCTTAGAGACAGAAGGGCCGGGCGCTGAAGCTTTCTTT.

The J gene is TRBJ2-1, the V gene TRBV19; D may match TRBD1 or TRBD2 (5 bases each). Germline V gene sequence: CDR1 LNHDA, CDR2 SQIVND (reference sequence). V dropped 2 bases and J dropped 0 bases, with 11 bases sitting between them. The CDR3 totals 16 residues. CDR3 amino acids: CASSITRQSSYNEQFF. The DNA for the CDR3 is TGTGCCAGTAGTATAACTAGACAGAGCTCCTACAATGAGCAGTTCTTC.

This CDR3 is CASRPPGPGQYEQYF. The CDR3 DNA follows: TGTGCCAGCAGACCCCCGGGCCCAGGTCAATACGAGCAGTACTTC. The V call is TRBV28, the J call TRBJ2-7; D ambiguous. This CDR3 spans 15 amino acids. Germline V gene data show CDR1 as MDHEN and CDR2 as SYDVKM. The ends were cut back, 6 bases at V and 4 bases at J, with 19 bases in the middle.

This clone showed up just once. The chain has TRBV7-2 and TRBJ2-5; TRBD2 matches 7 bases. The CDR3 runs to 14 residues. Trimming took 3 bases from V and 1 from J; bases not matched to a gene: 2. In germline, CDR1 is SGHTA, CDR2 FQGNSA. Here the CDR3 reads CASSFTSAQETQYF. In nucleotides, the CDR3 is TGTGCCAGCAGCTTCACTAGCGCCCAAGAGACCCAGTACTTC.

This rearrangement joins TRBV12-3 or TRBV12-4 to TRBJ2-7; possible D gene TRBD1, 6 bases. Trimming shortened V by 6 bases and J by 1 base, and 10 bases separated the two germline ends. CDR3 length equals 13 residues. The CDR3 region has the DNA TGTGCCAGCAGAGAGGACAGATCCTACGAGCAGTACTTC. Its protein product is CASREDRSYEQYF.

The chain carries TRBV3-1 (or the pseudogene TRBV3-2) and TRBJ2-5; D is undetermined. The CDR3 totals 13 residues. The V end lost 9 bases, the J end lost 1 base, and 12 bases lay between the germline ends. Germline CDR1 LGHDT, CDR2 YNNKEL (reference sequence). The CDR3 spells CASNAAIQETQYF. The CDR3 DNA sequence: TGTGCCAGTAATGCCGCGATCCAAGAGACCCAGTACTTC.

V is TRBV7-7 and J is TRBJ2-7; no clear D. Trimming left V 2 bases short and J 3 bases short, with 8 bases between. There are 13 residues in the CDR3. Germline CDR1 is SSHAT and CDR2 is FNYEAQ (reference sequence). The CDR3 sequence: CASSLYGSYEQYF. For the CDR3, the DNA is TGTGCCAGCAGCTTATATGGCAGCTACGAGCAGTACTTC.

The rearrangement joins TRBV27 to TRBJ1-1, with D maybe TRBD1 (6 bases). Trimming cost V 1 base and J 1 base, with 13 bases left between them. CDR3 length: 16 amino acids. Germline V CDR1 and CDR2: MNHEY, SMNVEV (reference sequence). The DNA of the CDR3 is TGTGCCAGCAGTTTATGGGGGCCAGGGACGAACACTGAAGCTTTCTTT. Amino acid sequence: CASSLWGPGTNTEAFF.

V gene TRBV20-1 combines with J gene TRBJ1-4; unclear D gene. The CDR3 contains 16 residues. Germline V gene data show CDR1 as DFQATT and CDR2 as SNEGSKA (reference sequence). V gave up 3 bases and J gave up 5 bases, with 19 bases separating them. CDR3 coding DNA: TGCAGTGCTAGTTATCCTAATTTGGGTCTCAATGAAAAACTGTTTTTT. Translation gives CSASYPNLGLNEKLFF.

V and J are TRBV29-1 and TRBJ2-7; 7 bases fit TRBD2. Trimming cost V 2 bases and J 2 bases; bases outside gene matches: 3. Germline loops: CDR1 SQVTM, CDR2 ANQGSEA. The CDR3 contains 13 residues. Here the CDR3 DNA reads TGCAGCGTTGAATCTAGCGGAACCTACGAGCAGTACTTC. It encodes CSVESSGTYEQYF.

The chain couples TRBV19 to TRBJ2-7; D might be TRBD1 or TRBD2, each matching 5 bases. This CDR3 is 15 amino acids long. Per germline, CDR1 LNHDA and CDR2 SQIVND (reference sequence). V lost 5 bases and J lost 3, with 17 bases in between. The CDR3 sequence: CASSWAEGPDYEQYF. In DNA form, the CDR3 reads TGTGCCAGTAGTTGGGCCGAGGGGCCGGACTACGAGCAGTACTTC.

This chain connects TRBV7-8 to TRBJ2-3; D unresolved. The CDR3 loop spans 15 amino acids. Germline lookup yields CDR1 SGHVS and CDR2 FQNEAQ. The V gene lost 5 bases and the J gene lost 0 bases, with 12 bases spanning the gap. The CDR3 loop reads CASSRPASSTDTQYF. The CDR3 region has the DNA TGTGCCAGCAGCAGACCCGCTTCTAGCACAGATACGCAGTATTTT. Variable domain in full (rest from reference TRBV7-8 and TRBJ2-3): GAGVSQSPRYKVAKRGQDVALRCDPISGHVSLFWYQQALGQGPEFLTYFQNEAQLDKSGLPSDRFFAERPEGSVSTLKIQRTQQEDSAVYLCASSRPASSTDTQYFGPGTRLTVL.

The rearrangement joins TRBV7-2 to TRBJ2-5; possibly TRBD2 for D (5 bases). The CDR3 has 16 amino acids. Germline CDR1 SGHTA, CDR2 FQGNSA. V shed 2 bases and J shed 5 bases, with 18 bases lying between them. The CDR3 reads CASSLLVSFGKETQYF. The DNA for the CDR3 is TGTGCCAGCAGCTTATTGGTGTCCTTCGGGAAGGAGACCCAGTACTTC.

V and J are TRBV19 and TRBJ1-1, with 7 bases fitting TRBD1. V was pared by 4 bases and J by 6 bases, with 8 bases of the junction left unmatched. The germline CDR1 and CDR2 sequences are LNHDA and SQIVND (reference sequence). This CDR3 region has 14 residues. In DNA, the CDR3 is TGTGCCAGTAGTAAAAAGACAGGGATAGCTGAAGCTTTCTTT. Amino acid sequence: CASSKKTGIAEAFF.

The J gene is TRBJ2-5, the V gene TRBV27, with TRBD2 matching over 8 bases. The CDR3 covers 20 residues. Germline V lookup: CDR1 MNHEY, CDR2 SMNVEV (reference sequence). Trimming removed 2 bases from V and 2 bases from J; junction bases left unmatched: 19. Written as DNA, the CDR3 is TGTGCCAGCAGTTTACCGGCAGGGGTCTTCGAGCGGGAGATTCAAGAGACCCAGTACTTC. Translating it yields CASSLPAGVFEREIQETQYF.

This clone was detected many times. The chain has TRBV13 and TRBJ1-2, with TRBD1 as a possible D gene (6 bases). V was clipped by 10 bases and J by 10 bases, with 16 bases between them. Germline CDR1 and CDR2: PRHDT and FYEKMQ (reference sequence). This CDR3 contains 11 residues. The CDR3 region has the DNA TGTGCCACCCGAGATAACAGGGACTACACCTTC. Protein: CATRDNRDYTF.

In DNA, the CDR3 is TGTGCCAGCAGCCAGACAGACTCCTACGAGCAGTACTTC. This codes for CASSQTDSYEQYF. The gene calls are TRBV11-3 and TRBJ2-7, with D tentatively TRBD1 (5 bases). Germline CDR1 SGHNT, CDR2 YENEEA. This CDR3 comprises 13 residues. V shed 5 bases and J shed 0 bases, with 8 bases lying between them.

This clone was seen a few times. This chain connects TRBV3-1 (or the pseudogene TRBV3-2) to TRBJ2-1; 8 bases map to TRBD2. CDR1 and CDR2 from the germline V gene are LGHDT and YNNKEL (reference sequence). The CDR3 contains 18 residues. V lost 4 bases to trimming and J lost 0 bases; unmatched junction nucleotides: 11. The chain's CDR3 is CASSPTAPSGPSYNEQFF. The DNA of the CDR3 is TGTGCCAGCAGCCCGACGGCCCCTAGCGGGCCCTCCTACAATGAGCAGTTCTTC.

The V call is TRBV23-1, the J call TRBJ2-5; 9 bases are a match to TRBD1. TRBV23-1 is an ORF, with its function uncertain. V shed 4 bases and J 5 bases; nucleotides not matched to a gene: 32. The CDR3 sequence is 23 residues long. As DNA, the CDR3 is TGCGCCAGCAGTCCAACCCTTTTGAGGACACAGGGGGCGCATAAGATTAATTGGGAGACCCAGTACTTC. Translated, it gives CASSPTLLRTQGAHKINWETQYF.

This chain links TRBV7-2 with TRBJ1-6; TRBD1 matches 8 bases. V gave up 5 bases and J gave up 7 bases; unmatched junction bases: 4. The length of the CDR3 is 14 residues. In germline, CDR1 is SGHTA, CDR2 FQGNSA. The CDR3 nucleotides read TGTGCCAGCAGCCAAAGACAGGGGAATTCACCCCTCCACTTT. It translates to CASSQRQGNSPLHF.

This chain links TRBV19 with TRBJ2-5; 7 bases are a match to TRBD2. The CDR3 is made up of 16 amino acids. Germline values: CDR1 LNHDA, CDR2 SQIVND (reference sequence). V was clipped by 4 bases and J by 6 bases; unmatched bases: 14. CDR3 coding DNA: TGTGCCAGTAGTAGCGGCCGGGGGGAGGCGACCAAGACCCAGTACTTC. Translated, it gives CASSSGRGEATKTQYF.

The chain couples TRBV9 to TRBJ2-1; D gene uncertain. The V and J ends lost 3 bases and 9 bases respectively, with 16 bases between them. The germline CDR1 and CDR2 sequences are SGDLS and YYNGEE. CDR3 length equals 14 residues. The CDR3 here is CASSGDIRSGEQFF. The DNA for the CDR3 is TGTGCCAGCAGCGGAGACATTCGGTCCGGTGAGCAGTTCTTC.